The 32 T cell receptor beta chains given below trace back to one sample, sequenced in a study of OX40 agonist ivuxolimab in advanced cancers. The data were produced by immunoSEQ multiplex PCR, yet TCRdb's version contains in-frame clones alone and is incomplete. The table lists 80,000 or so clones, around four fifths of them singletons. The specimen comprised CD4+ or CD8+ T cells sorted from blood, sampled in a trial of the OX40 agonist ivuxolimab. The receptor source for this set is an adult with an advanced solid tumor such as melanoma, head and neck, liver or kidney cancer.

This clone has just one count. The chain carries TRBV5-1 and TRBJ2-5; 11 bases align to TRBD2. Near its end, the DNA agrees better with TRBJ2-7, so the J call may be wrong. The CDR3 runs to 16 residues. The germline gives CDR1 SGHRS, CDR2 YFSETQ. The CDR3 region is CASSLAVAGGQVEQYF. In DNA form, the CDR3 reads TGCGCCAGCAGCTTGGCCGTAGCGGGAGGGCAGGTCGAGCAGTACTTC.

The chain has TRBV4-3 and TRBJ2-3; D not certain. This CDR3 comprises 14 residues. Trimming took off 5 bases at V and 1 base at J, with 10 bases between the two ends. Germline assignment: CDR1 LGHNA and CDR2 YSLEER. CDR3 in DNA: TGCGCCAGCAGCGCATATTCGGGCACAGATACGCAGTATTTT. Translation gives CASSAYSGTDTQYF.

This clone was recorded only once. V usage is TRBV9 and J usage is TRBJ2-1, with D maybe TRBD1 (6 bases). The CDR3 is 16 residues long. With 0 bases removed from V and 0 bases from J, the gap between germline ends came to 10 bases. Germline V CDR1 and CDR2: SGDLS, YYNGEE. This chain's CDR3 is CASSVASDSSYNEQFF. CDR3 bases: TGTGCCAGCAGCGTAGCTTCGGACAGCTCCTACAATGAGCAGTTCTTC.

This clone was counted only a few times. The chain links TRBV30 to TRBJ1-1; the D is unclear. Trimming left V 0 bases short and J 1 base short, with 9 bases between. The germline V gene has CDR1 GTSNPN and CDR2 SVGIG (reference sequence). The CDR3 is 14 amino acids. For the CDR3, the DNA is TGTGCCTGGAGTGTCGGACTGGGGAACACTGAAGCTTTCTTT. Translation: CAWSVGLGNTEAFF.

The V and J genes are TRBV19 and TRBJ2-7; 12 nucleotides match TRBD2. The CDR3 has 15 amino acids. Germline trimming cut 3 bases from V and 7 bases from J; bases unmatched to any gene: 7. The germline V gene has CDR1 LNHDA and CDR2 SQIVND (reference sequence). This chain's CDR3 is CASSIRTSGTGEQYF. CDR3 in DNA: TGTGCCAGTAGTATCCGGACTAGCGGGACGGGGGAGCAGTACTTC.

The chain has TRBV14 and TRBJ1-3; D is perhaps TRBD1 (6 bases). The germline V gene encodes CDR1 SGHDN and CDR2 FVKESK. Between the trimmed V and J ends, which lost 0 bases and 6 bases, there was a span of 12 bases. There are 15 residues in the CDR3. The CDR3 region has the DNA TGTGCCAGCAGCCAAGAATGCAGGGACAAAAACACCATATATTTT. Translating gives CASSQECRDKNTIYF. The full variable domain, its missing parts supplied by reference TRBV14 and TRBJ1-3, is EAGVTQFPSHSVIEKGQTVTLRCDPISGHDNLYWYRRVMGKEIKFLLHFVKESKQDESGMPNNRFLAERTGGTYSTLKVQPAELEDSGVYFCASSQECRDKNTIYFGEGSWLTVV.

The V call is TRBV5-4, the J call TRBJ2-7; D may be TRBD1 or TRBD2 (5 bases each). In germline, CDR1 is SGHNT, CDR2 YYREEE (reference sequence). The V and J ends lost 4 bases and 2 bases respectively, with 13 bases between them. The length of the CDR3 is 14 residues. The CDR3 DNA follows: TGTGCCAGCAGCCCGGGGACGACTACCTACGAGCAGTACTTC. Protein: CASSPGTTTYEQYF.

The chain is built from TRBV19 and TRBJ1-6; 10 bases match TRBD1. Germline V gene lookup returns CDR1 LNHDA and CDR2 SQIVND (reference sequence). V was clipped by 6 bases and J by 5 bases; unmatched bases: 4. CDR3 length: 15 amino acids. The CDR3: CASRAGTGDNSPLHF. CDR3 coding DNA: TGTGCCAGTAGAGCTGGGACAGGGGATAATTCACCCCTCCACTTT.

The chain carries TRBV30 and TRBJ1-3; no definite D call. V was pared by 0 bases and J by 3 bases, with 18 bases between. The V gene's germline CDR1 is GTSNPN and CDR2 SVGIG (reference sequence). The CDR3 is 17 amino acids. The CDR3: CAWSVARSGTFGNTIYF. CDR3 nucleotides: TGTGCCTGGAGTGTGGCCCGGAGTGGTACCTTTGGAAACACCATATATTTT. The full variable domain, with the rest looked up from reference TRBV30 and TRBJ1-3, is SQTIHQWPATLVQPVGSPLSLECTVEGTSNPNLYWYRQAAGRGLQLLFYSVGIGQISSEVPQNLSASRPQDRQFILSSKKLLLSDSGFYLCAWSVARSGTFGNTIYFGEGSWLTVV.

DNA of the CDR3: TGCGCCAGCAGCCCAGGGGACGGACGCGCCTACGAGCAGTACTTC. The encoded protein is CASSPGDGRAYEQYF. The chain combines TRBV5-1 with TRBJ2-7; a possible D gene is TRBD1 (6 bases). Trimming took 4 bases from V and 2 from J, leaving 16 bases between them. The length of the CDR3 is 15 residues. Germline assignment: CDR1 SGHRS and CDR2 YFSETQ.

This chain connects TRBV30 to TRBJ2-6; perhaps D is TRBD1 or TRBD2 (6 bases each). Trimming removed 0 bases at V and 0 bases at J, with 12 bases between. The CDR3 sequence is 17 residues long. CDR1 is GTSNPN and CDR2 is SVGIG in the germline V gene (reference sequence). In nucleotides, the CDR3 is TGTGCCTGGAGTGTAGGGGGACTGAGCTCTGGGGCCAACGTCCTGACTTTC. Its protein product is CAWSVGGLSSGANVLTF.

The chain recombines TRBV5-1 with TRBJ1-3, with D uncertain. The germline V gene encodes CDR1 SGHRS and CDR2 YFSETQ. This CDR3 has 14 amino acids. Trimming removed 0 bases at V and 7 bases at J, with 11 bases between. Written as DNA, the CDR3 is TGCGCCAGCAGCTTGGCGGAAACCCGGAACACCATATATTTT. It yields the protein CASSLAETRNTIYF.

V gene TRBV19 combines with J gene TRBJ2-2, with TRBD1 as a possible D gene (5 bases). Trimming removed 0 bases at V and 3 bases at J, with 8 bases between. CDR1 is LNHDA, CDR2 SQIVND, per germline (reference sequence). The CDR3 extends over 15 amino acids. The CDR3 nucleotides are TGTGCCAGTAGTATAGACAGGGAAGACACCGGGGAGCTGTTTTTT. Translated: CASSIDREDTGELFF.

The V gene is TRBV11-3, the J gene TRBJ2-7; 8 bases align to TRBD1. The ends lost 5 bases at V and 4 bases at J; junction bases unmatched: 7. CDR3 length: 14 amino acids. CDR1 SGHNT and CDR2 YENEEA come from the germline V gene. The CDR3 protein is CASSPRDRLYEQYF. The DNA of the CDR3 is TGTGCCAGCAGCCCACGGGACAGGCTTTACGAGCAGTACTTC.

The chain recombines TRBV4-3 with TRBJ2-5, with D perhaps given as TRBD1 or TRBD2 (5 bases each). Germline V gives CDR1 LGHNA, CDR2 YSLEER. This CDR3 region has 15 residues. V was trimmed by 1 base and J by 4 bases, leaving 13 bases between them. CDR3 protein: CASSQGAIGGETQYF. The CDR3, as DNA: TGCGCCAGCAGCCAAGGGGCCATTGGGGGAGAGACCCAGTACTTC.

This chain uses TRBV4-2 with TRBJ2-4; tentative D call: TRBD2 (6 bases). The V gene's germline CDR1 is LGHNA and CDR2 YNFKEQ. The CDR3 consists of 17 residues. V was cut by 0 bases and J by 0 bases, with 12 bases left in between. The CDR3 protein is CASSQDTGELAKNIQYF. Here the CDR3 DNA reads TGTGCCAGCAGCCAAGACACGGGAGAGCTAGCCAAAAACATTCAGTACTTC.

The rearrangement uses TRBV29-1 and TRBJ2-1; the D is unclear. The CDR3 has 13 amino acids. Germline values: CDR1 SQVTM, CDR2 ANQGSEA. V shed 4 bases and J shed 7 bases, with 14 bases lying between them. The CDR3 loop is CSVARTLKNEQFF. The CDR3 nucleotides are TGCAGCGTTGCTCGCACTTTAAAAAATGAGCAGTTCTTC.

The chain joins TRBV6-5 to TRBJ1-6; TRBD1 is a possible D gene (6 bases). Germline-derived CDR1 and CDR2 are MNHEY and SVGAGI. There are 14 residues in the CDR3. Trimming removed 5 bases from V and 10 bases from J, with 15 bases in between. The CDR3 nucleotides read TGTGCCAGCAGTCGTACAGGGTCTCGGTCACCCCTCCACTTT. Translated, it gives CASSRTGSRSPLHF.

The V and J genes are TRBV5-1 and TRBJ2-3, with D perhaps matching TRBD1 (5 bases). The germline V gene has CDR1 SGHRS and CDR2 YFSETQ. The length of the CDR3 is 15 residues. The germline V and J ends were trimmed by 5 bases and 2 bases, with 15 bases remaining between them. CDR3 coding DNA: TGCGCCAGCAGAAGGGGCGATCCTAACACAGATACGCAGTATTTT. This codes for CASRRGDPNTDTQYF.

The genes are TRBV27 and TRBJ2-3; TRBD2 aligns across 11 bases. The CDR3 is made up of 19 amino acids. The J segment lost 1 base and the V segment lost 7 bases, leaving 16 bases of the junction unmatched. The germline V gene encodes CDR1 MNHEY and CDR2 SMNVEV (reference sequence). The CDR3 bases are TGTGCCAGCATTTCCCGGCACCCTATACTAGCGGGGGGCACAGATACGCAGTATTTT. It codes for CASISRHPILAGGTDTQYF.

The CDR3 loop is CASSLDRSGYTF. The CDR3 coding sequence is TGTGCCAGCAGCTTAGACAGGTCTGGCTACACCTTC. The chain recombines TRBV7-6 with TRBJ1-2, with D possibly TRBD1 on 5 matching bases. Germline V lookup: CDR1 SGHVS, CDR2 FNYEAQ. The CDR3 spans 12 residues. Deletions cut 1 base from V and 7 bases from J, with 7 bases between.

The V call is TRBV5-1, the J call TRBJ1-2, with 7 nucleotides matching TRBD1. V dropped 4 bases and J dropped 0; count of bases not matched to a gene: 3. The CDR3 runs to 14 residues. Germline-derived CDR1 and CDR2 are SGHRS and YFSETQ. CDR3 residues: CASSTGTANYGYTF. CDR3 nucleotide sequence: TGCGCCAGCAGCACTGGGACAGCTAACTATGGCTACACCTTC.

This chain links TRBV4-1 with TRBJ2-3; TRBD1 aligns across 7 bases. With V trimmed by 2 bases and J by 0 bases, 8 bases remained unmatched. CDR3 length: 17 amino acids. CDR1 is MGHRA and CDR2 is YSYEKL in the germline V gene. The CDR3 sequence is CASSQRGGLLSTDTQYF. CDR3 DNA: TGCGCCAGCAGCCAAAGAGGGGGCCTACTAAGCACAGATACGCAGTATTTT.

The V call is TRBV5-1, the J call TRBJ2-2; D remains unclear. Between the trimmed V and J ends, which lost 2 bases and 5 bases, there was a span of 7 bases. CDR1 SGHRS and CDR2 YFSETQ come from the germline V gene. CDR3 length: 13 amino acids. The CDR3: CASSLPQTGELFF. DNA for the CDR3: TGCGCCAGCAGCTTACCGCAAACCGGGGAGCTGTTTTTT.

The rearrangement links TRBV5-1 to TRBJ2-2; no reliable D call. The CDR3 is made up of 15 amino acids. The V end lost 4 bases, the J end lost 1 base, and 11 bases lay between the germline ends. CDR1 is SGHRS and CDR2 is YFSETQ in the germline V gene. The CDR3 nucleotides read TGCGCCAGCAGCCCCCCGTGGGGGAACACCGGGGAGCTGTTTTTT. Protein product: CASSPPWGNTGELFF.

This clone was counted many times. The chain employs TRBV11-2 and TRBJ2-7, with 9 bases that match TRBD1. CDR1 is SGHAT and CDR2 is FQNNGV in the germline V gene. The CDR3 runs to 13 residues. V lost 5 bases and J lost 4; bases outside the gene matches: 3. The CDR3 nucleotides are TGTGCCAGCAGCCCGGACAGGGGTTACGAGCAGTACTTC. Protein: CASSPDRGYEQYF.

The chain joins TRBV7-9 to TRBJ1-2; 8 nucleotides match TRBD1. Germline V gene sequence: CDR1 SEHNR, CDR2 FQNEAQ (reference sequence). V dropped 0 bases and J dropped 3; count of bases not matched to a gene: 0. CDR3 length equals 14 residues. The CDR3 bases are TGTGCCAGCAGCTTAGCGACAGGGGACTATGGCTACACCTTC. Amino acids: CASSLATGDYGYTF.

The chain is built from TRBV5-6 and TRBJ1-5; 10 nucleotides agree with TRBD1. The V gene end was trimmed by 3 bases and the J gene end by 5 bases; junction bases not matched to a gene: 5. The CDR3 loop spans 15 amino acids. Germline loops: CDR1 SGHDT, CDR2 YYEEEE. The CDR3 DNA reads as TGTGCCAGCAGCTCTCAGGGGACAGGGGATCAGCCCCAGCATTTT. The encoded protein is CASSSQGTGDQPQHF.

The CDR3 reads CASSPGLIGEQYF. As DNA, the CDR3 is TGTGCCAGCAGCCCGGGGCTGATTGGCGAGCAGTACTTC. The chain links TRBV6-1 to TRBJ2-7; the D call may be TRBD1 or TRBD2 (5 bases each). Germline CDR1 MNHNS, CDR2 SASEGT. V was shortened by 6 bases and J by 6 bases, with 15 bases between the two germline ends. This CDR3 is 13 amino acids long.

This sequence joins TRBV6-6 and TRBJ2-6, with 8 bases identical to TRBD1. CDR1 MNHNY and CDR2 SVGAGI come from the germline V gene (reference sequence). V shed 6 bases, J shed 2 bases, and the junction held 6 bases outside the gene matches. The CDR3 runs to 16 residues. The CDR3: CASSPRQGTGANVLTF. The CDR3 nucleotides read TGTGCCAGCAGCCCGAGACAGGGGACTGGGGCCAACGTCCTGACTTTC.

The rearrangement uses TRBV27 and TRBJ2-2; tentatively, D is TRBD1 (5 bases). Trimming left V 0 bases short and J 0 bases short, with 11 bases between. The CDR3 is made up of 17 amino acids. Germline V lookup: CDR1 MNHEY, CDR2 SMNVEV (reference sequence). CDR3 in amino acids: CASSLSARAANTGELFF. CDR3 DNA: TGTGCCAGCAGTTTATCGGCCAGGGCCGCGAACACCGGGGAGCTGTTTTTT.

The chain has TRBV11-2 and TRBJ2-3; D ambiguous. In germline, CDR1 is SGHAT, CDR2 FQNNGV. The CDR3 has 13 amino acids. Deletions cut 1 base from V and 5 bases from J, with 7 bases between. CDR3 loop: CASSLATGDTQYF. The CDR3 DNA follows: TGTGCCAGCAGCTTAGCCACGGGAGATACGCAGTATTTT.